This entry describes one T cell receptor (beta chain). Its antigen is still unknown. V lost 5 bases, J lost 4 bases, and 14 bases lay in between. This CDR3 has 14 residues. From germline, CDR1 is SGHTA and CDR2 FQGNSA. This record comes from a study of shared clonotypes between healthy human individuals. Assay used: immunoSEQ multiplex PCR; TCRdb lists only in-frame clones, some missing. The top ten hold 13% of the sample, which has more than 450,000 clones, 60% to 85% seen once. Overall study results and limits: Only a few donors were included, so the genetic and exposure-history diversity represented was limited.

This TCR came from a woman between 40 and 55 years old in good health. Some clones in this sample may be carry-over from other donors' samples. The specimen was PBMCs. This sequence joins TRBV7-2 and TRBJ1-2; D may be TRBD1 (5 bases). The CDR3 DNA sequence: TGTGCCAGCAGCGCTGTGGGGACCACCTATGGCTACACCTTC. This translates into CASSAVGTTYGYTF.